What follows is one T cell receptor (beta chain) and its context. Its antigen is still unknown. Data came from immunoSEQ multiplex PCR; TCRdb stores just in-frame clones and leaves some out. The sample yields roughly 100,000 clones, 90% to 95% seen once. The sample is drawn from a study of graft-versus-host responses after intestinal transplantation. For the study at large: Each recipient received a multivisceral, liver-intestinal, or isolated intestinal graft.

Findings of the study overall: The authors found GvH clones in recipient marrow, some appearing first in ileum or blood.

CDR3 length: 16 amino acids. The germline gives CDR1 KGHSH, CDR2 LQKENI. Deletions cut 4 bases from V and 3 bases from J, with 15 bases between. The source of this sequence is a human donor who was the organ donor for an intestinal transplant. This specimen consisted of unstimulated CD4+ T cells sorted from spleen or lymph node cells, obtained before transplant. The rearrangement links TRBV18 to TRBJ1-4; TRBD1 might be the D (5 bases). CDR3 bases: TGTGCCAGCTCACATCAGGGTTCCCGGTCTAATGAAAAACTGTTTTTT. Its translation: CASSHQGSRSNEKLFF.